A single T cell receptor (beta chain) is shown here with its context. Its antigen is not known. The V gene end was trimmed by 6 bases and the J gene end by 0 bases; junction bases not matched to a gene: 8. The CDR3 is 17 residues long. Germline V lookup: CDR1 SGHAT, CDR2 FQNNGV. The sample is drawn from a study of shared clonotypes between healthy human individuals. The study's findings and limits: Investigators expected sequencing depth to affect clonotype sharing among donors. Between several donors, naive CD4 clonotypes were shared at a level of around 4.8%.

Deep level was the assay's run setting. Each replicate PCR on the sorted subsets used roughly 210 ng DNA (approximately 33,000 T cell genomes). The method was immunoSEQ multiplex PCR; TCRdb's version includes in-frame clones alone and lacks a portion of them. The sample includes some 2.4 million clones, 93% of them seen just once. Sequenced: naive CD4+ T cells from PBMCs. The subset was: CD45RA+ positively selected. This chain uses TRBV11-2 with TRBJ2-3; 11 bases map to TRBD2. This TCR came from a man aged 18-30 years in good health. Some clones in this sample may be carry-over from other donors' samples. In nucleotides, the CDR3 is TGTGCCAGCAGTAGCGGGAGGGGTAAAAGAAGCACAGATACGCAGTATTTT. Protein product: CASSSGRGKRSTDTQYF.